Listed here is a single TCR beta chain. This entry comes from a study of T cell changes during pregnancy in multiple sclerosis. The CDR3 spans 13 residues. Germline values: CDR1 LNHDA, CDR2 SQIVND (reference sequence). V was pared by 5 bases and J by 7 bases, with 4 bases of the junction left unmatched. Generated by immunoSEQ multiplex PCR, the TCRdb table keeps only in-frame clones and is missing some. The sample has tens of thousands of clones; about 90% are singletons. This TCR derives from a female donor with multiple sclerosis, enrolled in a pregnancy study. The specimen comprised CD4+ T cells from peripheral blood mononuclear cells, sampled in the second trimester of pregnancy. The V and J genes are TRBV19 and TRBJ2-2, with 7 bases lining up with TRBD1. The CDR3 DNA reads TGTGCCAGTAGTGACAGGGCTGGCGGGGAGCTGTTTTTT. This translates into CASSDRAGGELFF.